The 6 T cell receptor beta chains listed next were all sequenced from one sample in a study of blood T cells in healthy people across ages. Alongside a J-beta primer mix, a sample-barcoded 5' primer served in a second PCR lasting about 6 to 11 cycles. TCRdb re-called the 5' RACE reads with MiXCR, one entry per CDR3 protein. The sample lists over 700,000 distinct CDR3 sequences; about 53% were seen once. Sequencing was carried out using blood. The receptor source for this set is a man older than 75 in good health.

This clonotype was counted only a few times. V usage is TRBV6-5 and J usage is TRBJ1-1; 7 nucleotides agree with TRBD1. The CDR3 has 13 amino acids. Germline assignment: CDR1 MNHEY and CDR2 SVGAGI. The V gene end was trimmed by 4 bases and the J gene end by 8 bases; junction bases not matched to a gene: 7. In nucleotides, the CDR3 is TGTGCCAGCAGTTTCGGGACAGCTACCGAAGCTTTCTTT. It codes for CASSFGTATEAFF.

This clonotype has only a few counts. This rearrangement joins TRBV29-1 to TRBJ2-3; D is perhaps TRBD1 or TRBD2 (5 bases each). Germline V gene lookup returns CDR1 SQVTM and CDR2 ANQGSEA. CDR3 size: 12 residues. Between the trimmed V and J ends, which lost 2 bases and 4 bases, there was a span of 7 bases. The CDR3 sequence: CSVELGADTQYF. For the CDR3, the DNA is TGCAGCGTTGAATTGGGGGCAGATACGCAGTATTTT.

The genes are TRBV5-1 and TRBJ1-6; D might be TRBD1 (5 bases). The V and J ends lost 1 base and 9 bases respectively, with 14 bases between them. Germline V gives CDR1 SGHRS, CDR2 YFSETQ. The CDR3 runs to 15 residues. The CDR3 protein is CASSLRLGGPSPLHF. The CDR3, as DNA: TGCGCCAGCAGCTTGAGGCTGGGGGGACCTTCACCCCTCCACTTT.

The chain's CDR3 is CASSQKTSGYNEQFF. CDR3 DNA: TGTGCCAGCAGCCAAAAGACTAGCGGCTACAATGAGCAGTTCTTC. The chain has TRBV7-3 and TRBJ2-1; 9 nucleotides align to TRBD2. The CDR3 totals 15 residues. V shed 5 bases, J shed 3 bases, and the junction held 5 bases outside the gene matches. Germline loops: CDR1 SGHTA, CDR2 FQGTGA.

The chain is built from TRBV11-3 and TRBJ2-7; 9 bases line up with TRBD2. V dropped 5 bases and J dropped 7; count of bases not matched to a gene: 15. This CDR3 region has 16 residues. Germline V gives CDR1 SGHNT, CDR2 YENEEA. This chain's CDR3 is CASSPSWTAGGNEQYF. CDR3 in DNA: TGTGCCAGCAGCCCCTCCTGGACAGCGGGAGGCAATGAGCAGTACTTC.

For the CDR3, the DNA is TGTGCCAGCAGCCTCCCGGGACTAGAATACGAGCAGTACTTC. The encoded protein is CASSLPGLEYEQYF. The chain uses TRBV3-1 and TRBJ2-7; TRBD2 matches at 8 bases. The germline V gene has CDR1 LGHDT and CDR2 YNNKEL (reference sequence). The CDR3 runs to 14 residues. Losses at the gene ends were 4 bases for V and 4 bases for J; bases not matched to a gene: 6.